This T cell receptor beta chain was sequenced in a study of blood T cell repertoires in COVID-19. Germline V gene sequence: CDR1 MRHNA, CDR2 SNTAGT. Trimming took 7 bases from V and 5 from J; bases not matched to a gene: 9. This CDR3 is 15 amino acids long. Original analysis: Amplified reference gene primers provided the basis for estimating nucleated cell counts. TCRdb's table, derived via immunoSEQ multiplex PCR, lists solely in-frame clones and lacks some. V, J and clone size reflect that table, while D and trimming were determined from the DNA. The repertoire includes about 76,000 clones, 80% to 95% of them detected once, and about 1% sits in the top ten.

The chain couples TRBV6-4 to TRBJ2-2, with 8 bases matching TRBD1. This clonotype was sampled from a woman in her fifties or sixties in a cohort sampled during active COVID-19. The material sequenced was peripheral blood. The CDR3 DNA is TGTGCCAGCACCTCCGGACAGGGTTGGACCGGGGAGCTGTTTTTT. Translation: CASTSGQGWTGELFF.